Presented here are 9 T cell receptor beta chains from one specimen sequenced in a study of blood T cell repertoires in COVID-19 (dated by TCRdb to the early 2020s). The method was the immunoSEQ multiplex PCR assay. The immuneACCESS repertoire file appears here via TCRdb, limited to in-frame rearrangements. These files lack a portion of the clones; in checked studies, under half of the deficit traces to unresolved V genes, and the cause of the others is not known. This sample has 150,000 or so clones in its table, and less than 95% of those were observed once. The ten largest clones add up to 0.5% to 0.6% of the sample. The sequencing input was peripheral blood. All receptors derive from a man between 45 and 60 years old with acute or convalescent COVID-19.

The chain links TRBV2 to TRBJ1-1, with 8 bases identical to TRBD1. Germline V gives CDR1 SNHLY, CDR2 FYNNEI. V dropped 2 bases and J dropped 3; count of bases not matched to a gene: 11. CDR3 size: 17 residues. CDR3 loop: CASSEFSWTGYDTEAFF. For the CDR3, the DNA is TGTGCCAGCAGTGAATTCTCGTGGACAGGGTACGACACTGAAGCTTTCTTT.

The V call is TRBV11-2, the J call TRBJ1-4; D possibly corresponds to TRBD1 (5 bases). The CDR3 totals 18 residues. V lost 4 bases and J lost 3, with 21 bases in between. The germline CDR1 and CDR2 sequences are SGHAT and FQNNGV. CDR3 loop: CASSSHRVGGGPNEKLFF. CDR3 bases: TGTGCCAGCAGCTCCCACCGGGTGGGGGGAGGGCCTAATGAAAAACTGTTTTTT.

This chain joins TRBV25-1 and TRBJ1-6, with D uncertain. Trimming took off 5 bases at V and 6 bases at J, with 11 bases between the two ends. From germline, CDR1 is MGHDK and CDR2 SYGVNS. This CDR3 is built from 14 residues. CDR3 amino acids: CASSPGGFNSPLHF. CDR3 in DNA: TGTGCCAGCAGTCCAGGCGGGTTTAATTCACCCCTCCACTTT.

This rearrangement joins TRBV5-4 to TRBJ2-1; no clear D gene. Looked up from germline, CDR1 is SGHNT and CDR2 is YYREEE (reference sequence). The V end lost 1 base, the J end lost 10 bases, and 6 bases lay between the germline ends. This CDR3 is built from 11 residues. This CDR3 reads CASSLLREQFF. The CDR3 nucleotides are TGTGCCAGCAGCTTGCTACGCGAGCAGTTCTTC.

The V and J genes are TRBV12-2 and TRBJ2-7; TRBD1, the table's D call, was not compared with the DNA. TRBV12-2 is assigned pseudogene status. The CDR3 covers 15 residues. In DNA form, the CDR3 reads TGTGCAAGTCGCTTAGAAATCGGCAGGTCCTACGAGCAGTACTTC. Translating gives CASRLEIGRSYEQYF.

J is TRBJ2-1 and V is TRBV5-4, with 9 bases identical to TRBD1. CDR3 length: 15 residues. V was pared by 9 bases and J by 4 bases, with 11 bases of the junction left unmatched. CDR1 and CDR2 (germline): SGHNT, YYREEE (reference sequence). In DNA form, the CDR3 reads TGTGCCATCCCTCCCGACAGGGGGAATTACAATGAGCAGTTCTTC. Encoded protein: CAIPPDRGNYNEQFF.

The rearrangement joins TRBV28 to TRBJ1-1; 7 bases fit TRBD1. The CDR3 spans 16 residues. The V and J ends lost 1 base and 7 bases, in that order; junction bases with no gene match: 12. Per germline, CDR1 MDHEN and CDR2 SYDVKM. Here the CDR3 reads CASSLSTYRGRNEAFF. In DNA, the CDR3 is TGTGCCAGCAGTTTATCTACCTACAGGGGACGGAATGAAGCTTTCTTT.

The chain recombines TRBV7-9 with TRBJ1-1; TRBD1 agrees at 7 bases. This CDR3 is built from 15 residues. CDR1 is SEHNR, CDR2 FQNEAQ, per germline (reference sequence). V gave up 0 bases and J gave up 1 base; unmatched junction bases: 2. CDR3 DNA: TGTGCCAGCAGCTTAGCCCGGACAGGGAACACTGAAGCTTTCTTT. Amino acids: CASSLARTGNTEAFF.

The chain couples TRBV9 to TRBJ2-3; weak D call: TRBD2 (7 bases). The CDR3 has 16 amino acids. Germline CDR1 reads SGDLS; CDR2 reads YYNGEE. V lost 4 bases and J 6 bases, leaving 21 bases between the germline ends. CDR3 residues: CASSPRGGGYTDTQYF. DNA for the CDR3: TGTGCCAGCAGCCCTCGGGGAGGGGGTTATACCGATACGCAGTATTTT.